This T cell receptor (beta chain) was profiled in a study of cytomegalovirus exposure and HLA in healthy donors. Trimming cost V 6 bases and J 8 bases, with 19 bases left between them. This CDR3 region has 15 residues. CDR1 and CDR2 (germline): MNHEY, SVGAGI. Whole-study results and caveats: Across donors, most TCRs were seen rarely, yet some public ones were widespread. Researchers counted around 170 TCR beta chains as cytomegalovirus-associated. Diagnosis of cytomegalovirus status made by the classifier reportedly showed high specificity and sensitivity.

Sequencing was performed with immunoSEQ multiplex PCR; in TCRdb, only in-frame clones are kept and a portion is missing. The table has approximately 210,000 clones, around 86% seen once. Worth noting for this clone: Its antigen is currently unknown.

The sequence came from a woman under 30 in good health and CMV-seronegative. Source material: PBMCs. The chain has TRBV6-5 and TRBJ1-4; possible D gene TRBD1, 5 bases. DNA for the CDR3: TGTGCCAGCAGCCCGCGTCGCGGGGGGGTGGAAAAACTGTTTTTT. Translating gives CASSPRRGGVEKLFF.